Only a few counts were recorded for the clone carrying this T cell receptor beta chain. This sample is drawn from a study of CD8+ T cells in alopecia areata. Regarding treatment: oral pan-JAK inhibitor, 5-10 mg twice daily. Extracted RNA was reverse transcribed, and the resulting cDNA served as sequencing template. Method: immunoSEQ multiplex PCR; TCRdb's copy keeps in-frame clones and lacks some. The sample includes some 88,000 clones, 44% seen only once; the top ten take 18%. The TCR was taken from a human donor with alopecia areata. The starting material was CD8+ T cells sorted from blood, obtained at week 24, from a patient treated with tofacitinib.

In nucleotides, the CDR3 is TGCAGTGCTCGATCCTACAATGAGCAGTTCTTC. It yields the protein CSARSYNEQFF. The chain uses TRBV20-1 and TRBJ2-1; D ambiguous. Germline values: CDR1 DFQATT, CDR2 SNEGSKA (reference sequence). The CDR3 length is 11 residues. The germline V and J ends were trimmed by 5 bases and 1 base, with 3 bases remaining between them.